This T cell receptor (beta chain) was observed in a study of cytomegalovirus exposure and HLA in healthy donors. General study findings and limits: The authors listed approximately 160 TCR beta chains as cytomegalovirus-associated. Rarity marked most TCR sequences, yet some public TCRs occurred in many donors.

This CDR3 contains 15 residues. The ends lost 6 bases at V and 4 bases at J; junction bases unmatched: 7. Germline CDR1 and CDR2: MNHEY and SVGAGI. The protocol was immunoSEQ multiplex PCR, while the TCRdb copy is restricted to in-frame clones and leaves out a portion. The sample holds some 45,000 clones; roughly 92% are singletons and the top ten take over 5%. A note on this clone: Its target is not known.

Sequenced sample: PBMCs. The chain couples TRBV6-5 to TRBJ1-5, with 9 bases fitting TRBD1. The receptor was derived from a man between 18 and 29 years old in good health and CMV-seronegative. The CDR3 protein is CASSDGQGTNQPQHF. CDR3 nucleotides: TGTGCCAGCAGCGACGGACAGGGGACGAATCAGCCCCAGCATTTT.